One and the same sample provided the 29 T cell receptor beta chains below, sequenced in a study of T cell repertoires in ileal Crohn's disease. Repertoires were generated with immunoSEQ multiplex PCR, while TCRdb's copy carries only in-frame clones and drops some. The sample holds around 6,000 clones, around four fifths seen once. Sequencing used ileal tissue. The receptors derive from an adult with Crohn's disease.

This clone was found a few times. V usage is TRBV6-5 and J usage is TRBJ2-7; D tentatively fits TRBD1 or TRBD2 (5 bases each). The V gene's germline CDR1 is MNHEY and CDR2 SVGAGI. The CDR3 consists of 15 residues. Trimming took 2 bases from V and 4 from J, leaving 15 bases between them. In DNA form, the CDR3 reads TGTGCCAGCAGTTACAGGCACAGGACGGGATACGAGCAGTACTTC. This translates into CASSYRHRTGYEQYF.

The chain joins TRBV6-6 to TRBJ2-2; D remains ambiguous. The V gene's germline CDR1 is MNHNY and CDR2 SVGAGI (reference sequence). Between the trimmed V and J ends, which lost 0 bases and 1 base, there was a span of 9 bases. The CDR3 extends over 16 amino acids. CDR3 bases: TGTGCCAGCAGTTACTCCCGGGCTGGGAACACCGGGGAGCTGTTTTTT. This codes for CASSYSRAGNTGELFF.

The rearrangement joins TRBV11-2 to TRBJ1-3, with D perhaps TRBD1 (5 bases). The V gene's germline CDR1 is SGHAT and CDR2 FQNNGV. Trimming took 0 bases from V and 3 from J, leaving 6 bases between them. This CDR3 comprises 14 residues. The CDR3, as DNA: TGTGCCAGCAGCTTAGACAGGGTTGGAAACACCATATATTTT. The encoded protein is CASSLDRVGNTIYF.

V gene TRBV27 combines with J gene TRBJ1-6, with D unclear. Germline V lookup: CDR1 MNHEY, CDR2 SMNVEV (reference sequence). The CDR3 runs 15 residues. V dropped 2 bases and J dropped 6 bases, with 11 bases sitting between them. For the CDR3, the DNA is TGTGCCAGCAGTTTAACGGACCCCGTTAATTCACCCCTCCACTTT. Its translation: CASSLTDPVNSPLHF.

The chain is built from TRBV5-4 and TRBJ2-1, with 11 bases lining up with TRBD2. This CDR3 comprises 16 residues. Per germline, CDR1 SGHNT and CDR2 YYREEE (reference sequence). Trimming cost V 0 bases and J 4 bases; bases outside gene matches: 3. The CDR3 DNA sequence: TGTGCCAGCAGCTTGGTAGCGGGAGGGCCGTACAATGAGCAGTTCTTC. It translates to CASSLVAGGPYNEQFF.

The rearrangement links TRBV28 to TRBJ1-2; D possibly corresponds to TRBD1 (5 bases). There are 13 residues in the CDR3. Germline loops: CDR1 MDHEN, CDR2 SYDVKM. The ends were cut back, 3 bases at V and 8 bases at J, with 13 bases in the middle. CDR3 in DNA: TGTGCCAGCAGTTTGTCGGGGCTTTGGGGCTACACCTTC. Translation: CASSLSGLWGYTF.

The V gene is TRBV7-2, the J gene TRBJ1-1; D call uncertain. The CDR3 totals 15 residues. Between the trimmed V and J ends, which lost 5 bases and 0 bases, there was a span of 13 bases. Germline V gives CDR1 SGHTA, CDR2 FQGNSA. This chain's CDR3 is CASSNGLTVNTEAFF. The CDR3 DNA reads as TGTGCCAGCAGCAATGGGCTGACGGTGAACACTGAAGCTTTCTTT.

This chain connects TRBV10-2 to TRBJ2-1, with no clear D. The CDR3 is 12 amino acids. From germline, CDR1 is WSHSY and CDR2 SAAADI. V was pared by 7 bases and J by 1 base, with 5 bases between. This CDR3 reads CASTKSYNEQFF. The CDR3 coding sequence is TGCGCCAGCACCAAGTCCTACAATGAGCAGTTCTTC.

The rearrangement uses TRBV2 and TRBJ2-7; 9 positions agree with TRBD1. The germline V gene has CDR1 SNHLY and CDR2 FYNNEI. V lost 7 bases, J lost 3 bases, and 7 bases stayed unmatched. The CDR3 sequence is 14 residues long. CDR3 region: CASTQQGAVYEQYF. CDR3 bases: TGTGCCAGCACACAACAGGGGGCGGTCTACGAGCAGTACTTC.

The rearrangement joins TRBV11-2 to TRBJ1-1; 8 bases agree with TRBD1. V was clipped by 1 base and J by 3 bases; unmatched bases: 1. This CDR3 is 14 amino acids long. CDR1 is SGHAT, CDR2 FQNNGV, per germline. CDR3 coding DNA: TGTGCCAGCAGCTTAGTGACAGGGGACACTGAAGCTTTCTTT. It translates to CASSLVTGDTEAFF.

The CDR3 spells CASSVAGTAYNEQFF. The CDR3 DNA reads TGTGCCAGCAGCGTGGCCGGGACAGCCTACAATGAGCAGTTCTTC. The chain employs TRBV9 and TRBJ2-1, with 7 nucleotides matching TRBD1. In germline, CDR1 is SGDLS, CDR2 YYNGEE. V was clipped by 2 bases and J by 2 bases; unmatched bases: 4. This CDR3 is 15 amino acids long.

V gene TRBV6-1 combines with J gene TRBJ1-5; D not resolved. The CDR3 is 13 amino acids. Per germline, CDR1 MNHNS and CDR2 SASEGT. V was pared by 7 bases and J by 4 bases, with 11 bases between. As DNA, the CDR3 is TGTGCCAGCAACGTAAGGGTTAATCAGCCCCAGCATTTT. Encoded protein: CASNVRVNQPQHF.

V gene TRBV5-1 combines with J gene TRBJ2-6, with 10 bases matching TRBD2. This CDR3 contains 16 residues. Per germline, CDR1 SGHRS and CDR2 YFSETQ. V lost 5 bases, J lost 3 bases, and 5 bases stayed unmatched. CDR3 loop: CASSLSSGSGANVLTF. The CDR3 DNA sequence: TGCGCCAGCAGTCTCTCTAGCGGGAGTGGGGCCAACGTCCTGACTTTC.

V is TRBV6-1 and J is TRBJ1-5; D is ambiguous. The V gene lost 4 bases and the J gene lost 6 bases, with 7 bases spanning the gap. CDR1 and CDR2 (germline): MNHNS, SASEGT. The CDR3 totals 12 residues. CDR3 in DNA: TGTGCCAGCAGTGCTAGGGTTCAGCCCCAGCATTTT. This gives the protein CASSARVQPQHF.

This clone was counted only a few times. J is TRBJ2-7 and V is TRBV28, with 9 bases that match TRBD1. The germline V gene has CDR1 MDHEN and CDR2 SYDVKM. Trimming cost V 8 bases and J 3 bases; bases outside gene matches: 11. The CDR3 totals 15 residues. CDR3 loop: CASQPRDRAFYEQYF. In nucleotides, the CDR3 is TGTGCCAGCCAACCCCGGGACAGGGCATTCTACGAGCAGTACTTC.

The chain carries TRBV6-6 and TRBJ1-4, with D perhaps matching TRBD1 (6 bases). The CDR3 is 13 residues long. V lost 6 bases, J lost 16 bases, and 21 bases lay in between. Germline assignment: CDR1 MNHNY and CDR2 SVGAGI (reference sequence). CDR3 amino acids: CASSPSQGLHAFF. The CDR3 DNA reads TGTGCCAGCAGCCCCTCGCAGGGGCTCCATGCGTTTTTT.

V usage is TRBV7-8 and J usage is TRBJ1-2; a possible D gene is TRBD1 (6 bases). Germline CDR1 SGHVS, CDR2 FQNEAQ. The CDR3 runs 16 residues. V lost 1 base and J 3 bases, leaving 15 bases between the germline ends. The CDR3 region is CASSLGRGVLDYGYTF. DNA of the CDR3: TGTGCCAGCAGCTTAGGGAGGGGGGTCTTGGACTATGGCTACACCTTC.

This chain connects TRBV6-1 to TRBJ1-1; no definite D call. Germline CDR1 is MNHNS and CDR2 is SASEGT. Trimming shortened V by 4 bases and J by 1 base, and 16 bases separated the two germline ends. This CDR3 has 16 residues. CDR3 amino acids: CASSGAWLQRNTEAFF. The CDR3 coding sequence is TGTGCCAGCAGTGGAGCTTGGTTACAGAGGAACACTGAAGCTTTCTTT.

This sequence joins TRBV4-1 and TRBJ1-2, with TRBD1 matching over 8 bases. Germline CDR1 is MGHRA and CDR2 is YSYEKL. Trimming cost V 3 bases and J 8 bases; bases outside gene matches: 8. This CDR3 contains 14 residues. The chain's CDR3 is CASSHGQGNGGYTF. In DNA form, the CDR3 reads TGCGCCAGCAGCCACGGACAGGGTAACGGAGGCTACACCTTC.

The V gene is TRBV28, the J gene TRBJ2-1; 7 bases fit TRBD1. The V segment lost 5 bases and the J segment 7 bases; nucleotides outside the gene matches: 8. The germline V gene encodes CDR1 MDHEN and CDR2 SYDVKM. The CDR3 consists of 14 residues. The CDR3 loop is CASSTSGGGNEQFF. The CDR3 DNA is TGTGCCAGCAGTACGTCAGGGGGTGGGAATGAGCAGTTCTTC.

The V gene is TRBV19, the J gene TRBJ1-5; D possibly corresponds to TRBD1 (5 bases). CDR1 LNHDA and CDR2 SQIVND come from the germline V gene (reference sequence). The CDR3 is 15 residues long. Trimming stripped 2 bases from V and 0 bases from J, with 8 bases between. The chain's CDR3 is CASSIKGYSNQPQHF. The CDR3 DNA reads TGTGCCAGTAGTATAAAGGGGTATAGCAATCAGCCCCAGCATTTT.

For the CDR3, the DNA is TGTGCCAGCAGTCGACCTAGTGGGGGGAATATGGAGCAGTTCTTC. As protein: CASSRPSGGNMEQFF. The V gene is TRBV5-4, the J gene TRBJ2-1; D might be TRBD2 (6 bases). This CDR3 has 15 residues. With 5 bases removed from V and 10 bases from J, the gap between germline ends came to 22 bases. CDR1 and CDR2 from the germline V gene are SGHNT and YYREEE (reference sequence).

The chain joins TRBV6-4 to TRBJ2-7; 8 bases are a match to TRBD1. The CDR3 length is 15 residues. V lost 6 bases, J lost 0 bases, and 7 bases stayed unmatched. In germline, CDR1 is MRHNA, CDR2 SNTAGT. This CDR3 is CASSGGQAHSYEQYF. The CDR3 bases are TGTGCCAGCAGCGGGGGACAGGCCCACTCCTACGAGCAGTACTTC.

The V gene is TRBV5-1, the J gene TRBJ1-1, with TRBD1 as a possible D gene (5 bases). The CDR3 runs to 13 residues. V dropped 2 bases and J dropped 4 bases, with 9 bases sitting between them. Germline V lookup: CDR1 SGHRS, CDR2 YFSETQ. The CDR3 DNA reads TGCGCCAGCAGCTTAAATCAGGGCACTGAAGCTTTCTTT. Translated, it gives CASSLNQGTEAFF.

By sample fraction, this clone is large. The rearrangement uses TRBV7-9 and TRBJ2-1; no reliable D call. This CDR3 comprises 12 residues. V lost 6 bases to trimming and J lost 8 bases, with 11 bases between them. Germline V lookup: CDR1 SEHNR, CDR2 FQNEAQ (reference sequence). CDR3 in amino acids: CASSRELDEQFF. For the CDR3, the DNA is TGTGCCAGCAGTCGTGAGTTGGATGAGCAGTTCTTC.

In DNA form, the CDR3 reads TGTGCCTGGGGACTTTCGTACGAGCAGTACTTC. Its translation: CAWGLSYEQYF. The genes are TRBV30 and TRBJ2-7; D is perhaps TRBD2 (5 bases). Germline assignment: CDR1 GTSNPN and CDR2 SVGIG (reference sequence). V was cut by 5 bases and J by 4 bases, with 9 bases left in between. There are 11 residues in the CDR3.

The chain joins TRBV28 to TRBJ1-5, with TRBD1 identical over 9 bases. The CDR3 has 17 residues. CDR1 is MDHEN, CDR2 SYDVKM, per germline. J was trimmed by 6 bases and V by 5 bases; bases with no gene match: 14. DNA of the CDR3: TGTGCCAGCAGTCCATTGGACAGGGGCCGTAGCGGTCAGCCCCAGCATTTT. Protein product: CASSPLDRGRSGQPQHF. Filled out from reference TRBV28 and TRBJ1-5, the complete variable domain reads DVKVTQSSRYLVKRTGEKVFLECVQDMDHENMFWYRQDPGLGLRLIYFSYDVKMKEKGDIPEGYSVSREKKERFSLILESASTNQTSMYLCASSPLDRGRSGQPQHFGDGTRLSIL.

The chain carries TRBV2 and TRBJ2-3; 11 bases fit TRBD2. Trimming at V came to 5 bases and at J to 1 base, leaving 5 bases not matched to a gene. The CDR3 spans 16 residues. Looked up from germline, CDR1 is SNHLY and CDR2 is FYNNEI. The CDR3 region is CASSPTTSGGTDTQYF. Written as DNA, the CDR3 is TGTGCCAGCAGTCCGACGACTAGCGGGGGCACAGATACGCAGTATTTT.

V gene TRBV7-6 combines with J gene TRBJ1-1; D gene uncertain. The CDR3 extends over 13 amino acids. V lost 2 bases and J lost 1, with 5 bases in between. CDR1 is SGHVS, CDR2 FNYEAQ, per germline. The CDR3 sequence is CASSLSENTEAFF. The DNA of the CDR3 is TGTGCCAGCAGCTTATCGGAGAACACTGAAGCTTTCTTT.